This T cell receptor (beta chain) was identified in a study of brain T cells in children with intractable seizures. Only cases whose brain tissue showed the highest T cell transcript signatures were sequenced. At least one anti-epileptic drug was given before surgery. Remarks on this clone: Antigen unknown.

V was clipped by 3 bases and J by 4 bases, with 17 bases between them. The CDR3 totals 15 residues. Germline V gene sequence: CDR1 SGDLS, CDR2 YYNGEE. Generated by immunoSEQ multiplex PCR, the TCRdb table keeps only in-frame clones and is missing some. The top ten clones hold roughly 6.7% of a sample with over 20,000 clones, 94% of them seen once. Study-level findings and limits: Clones missing pre-surgery may reflect undersampling of that blood sample. HCMV serostatus was not known, and viral specificity came from CDR3 similarity only.

The sequencing here drew on peripheral blood, taken at surgery. This TCR was sampled from a boy under 18 with focal cortical dysplasia and intractable seizures. This chain connects TRBV9 to TRBJ2-7; perhaps TRBD1 as D (7 bases). This CDR3 is CASSGTGGAGYEQYF. In nucleotides, the CDR3 is TGTGCCAGCAGCGGGACAGGCGGCGCGGGGTACGAGCAGTACTTC.